This TCR beta chain was identified during a study of T cells in Graves' hyperthyroidism and ophthalmopathy. Study conclusions and caveats: Within blood appeared most thyroid clonotypes that had expanded above 0.001.

Regions amplified from RNA transcripts were the TCR beta CDR3 regions. First-round RT-PCR of the TCR CDR3 relied on the HTBI primer set. MiXCR, applied by TCRdb to the multiplex PCR reads, yields one record per CDR3 protein. The profile shows about 700,000 distinct CDR3 sequences, around 15% of them singletons. This clonotype occurred many times. Its antigen remains unknown. Germline and junction disagree at one end, which may indicate a read error. The CDR3 runs 13 residues. From germline, CDR1 is SGHRS and CDR2 YFSETQ. The J gene is TRBJ1-1, the V gene TRBV5-1; no clear D. The sequence was collected from a woman aged 18-30 years with Graves' hyperthyroidism. Sequencing was carried out using blood. CDR3 residues: CASSERRNTEAFF. DNA for the CDR3: TGTGCCAGCAGTGAACGGAGGAACACTGAAGCTTTCTTT.